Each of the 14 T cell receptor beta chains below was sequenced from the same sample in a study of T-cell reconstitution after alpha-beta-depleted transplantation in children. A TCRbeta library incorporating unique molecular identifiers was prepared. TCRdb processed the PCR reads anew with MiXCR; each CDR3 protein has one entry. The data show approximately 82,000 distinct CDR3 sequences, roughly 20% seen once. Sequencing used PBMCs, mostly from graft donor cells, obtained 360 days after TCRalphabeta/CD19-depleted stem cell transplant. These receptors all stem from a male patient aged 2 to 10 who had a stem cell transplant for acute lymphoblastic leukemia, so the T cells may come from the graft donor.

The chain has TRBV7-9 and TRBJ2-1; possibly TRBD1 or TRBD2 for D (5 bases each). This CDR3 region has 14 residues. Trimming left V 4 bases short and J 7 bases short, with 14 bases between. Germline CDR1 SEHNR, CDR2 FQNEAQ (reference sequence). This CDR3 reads CASSWADRGNEQFF. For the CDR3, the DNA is TGTGCCAGCAGCTGGGCAGACAGAGGGAATGAGCAGTTCTTC.

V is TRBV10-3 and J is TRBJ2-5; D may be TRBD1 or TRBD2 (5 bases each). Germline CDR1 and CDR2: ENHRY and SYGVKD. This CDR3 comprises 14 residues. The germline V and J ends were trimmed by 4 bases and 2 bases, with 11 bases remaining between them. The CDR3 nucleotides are TGTGCCATCAGTGGGGGAGAGGGGCAAGAGACCCAGTACTTC. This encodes CAISGGEGQETQYF.

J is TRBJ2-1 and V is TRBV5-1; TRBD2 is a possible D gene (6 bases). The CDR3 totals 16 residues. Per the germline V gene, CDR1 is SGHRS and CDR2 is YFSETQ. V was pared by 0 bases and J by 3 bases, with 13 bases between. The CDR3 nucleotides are TGCGCCAGCAGCTTGGATGGGGGGATCGGCTACAATGAGCAGTTCTTC. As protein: CASSLDGGIGYNEQFF. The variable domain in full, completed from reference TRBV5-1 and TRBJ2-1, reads KAGVTQTPRYLIKTRGQQVTLSCSPISGHRSVSWYQQTPGQGLQFLFEYFSETQRNKGNFPGRFSGRQFSNSRSEMNVSTLELGDSALYLCASSLDGGIGYNEQFFGPGTRLTVL.

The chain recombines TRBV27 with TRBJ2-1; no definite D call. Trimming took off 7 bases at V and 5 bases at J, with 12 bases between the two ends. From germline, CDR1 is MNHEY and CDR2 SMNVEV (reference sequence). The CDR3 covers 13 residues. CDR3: CASKLGYNNEQFF. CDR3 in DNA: TGTGCCAGCAAACTGGGCTACAACAATGAGCAGTTCTTC.

The CDR3 spells CASSLSVGGNTIYF. For the CDR3, the DNA is TGCGCCAGCAGCTTGTCCGTCGGGGGAAACACCATATATTTT. J is TRBJ1-3 and V is TRBV5-1, with D unclear. Germline V gene sequence: CDR1 SGHRS, CDR2 YFSETQ. The CDR3 totals 14 residues. V was shortened by 1 base and J by 4 bases, with 9 bases between the two germline ends.

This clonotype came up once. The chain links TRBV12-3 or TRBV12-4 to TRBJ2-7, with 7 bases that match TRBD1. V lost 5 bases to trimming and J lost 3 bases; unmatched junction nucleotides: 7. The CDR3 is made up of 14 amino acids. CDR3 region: CASSPRDRFYEQYF. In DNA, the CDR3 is TGTGCCAGCAGTCCCCGGGACAGATTCTACGAGCAGTACTTC.

The CDR3, as DNA: TGCGCCAGCCGGCTGGGGACTGTACTTCAAGAGACCCAGTACTTC. This codes for CASRLGTVLQETQYF. V and J are TRBV5-1 and TRBJ2-5, with a weak D call TRBD2 (6 bases). Trimming removed 7 bases at V and 2 bases at J, with 18 bases between. CDR1 and CDR2 (germline): SGHRS, YFSETQ. This CDR3 region has 15 residues.

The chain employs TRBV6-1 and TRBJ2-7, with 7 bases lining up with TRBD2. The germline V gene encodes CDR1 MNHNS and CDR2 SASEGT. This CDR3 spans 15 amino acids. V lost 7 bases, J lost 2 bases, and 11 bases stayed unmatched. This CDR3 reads CASTFGASGTYEQYF. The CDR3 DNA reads TGTGCCAGCACCTTCGGGGCTAGCGGCACCTACGAGCAGTACTTC.

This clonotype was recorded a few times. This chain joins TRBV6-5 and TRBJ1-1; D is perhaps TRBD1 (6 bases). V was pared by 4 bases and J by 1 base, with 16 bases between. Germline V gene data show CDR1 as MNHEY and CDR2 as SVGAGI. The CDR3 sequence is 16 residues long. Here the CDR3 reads CASSWTVRRENTEAFF. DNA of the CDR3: TGTGCCAGCAGTTGGACAGTCAGGAGGGAGAACACTGAAGCTTTCTTT.

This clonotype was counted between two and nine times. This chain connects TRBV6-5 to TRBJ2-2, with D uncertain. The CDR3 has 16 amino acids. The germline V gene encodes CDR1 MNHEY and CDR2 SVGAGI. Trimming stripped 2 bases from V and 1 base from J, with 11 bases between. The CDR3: CASSYRFKGNTGELFF. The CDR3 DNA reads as TGTGCCAGCAGTTACAGGTTTAAGGGGAACACCGGGGAGCTGTTTTTT.

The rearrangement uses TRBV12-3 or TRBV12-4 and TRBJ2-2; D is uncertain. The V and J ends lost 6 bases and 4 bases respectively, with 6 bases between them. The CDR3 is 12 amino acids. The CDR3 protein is CASSPSTGELFF. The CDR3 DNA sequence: TGTGCCAGCAGCCCCTCCACCGGGGAGCTGTTTTTT.

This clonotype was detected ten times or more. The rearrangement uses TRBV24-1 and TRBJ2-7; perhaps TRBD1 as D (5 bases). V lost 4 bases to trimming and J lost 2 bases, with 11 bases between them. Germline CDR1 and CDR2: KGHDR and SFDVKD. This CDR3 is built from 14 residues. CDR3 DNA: TGTGCCACCAGTGAGTCAGGGAAAACCTACGAGCAGTACTTC. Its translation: CATSESGKTYEQYF.

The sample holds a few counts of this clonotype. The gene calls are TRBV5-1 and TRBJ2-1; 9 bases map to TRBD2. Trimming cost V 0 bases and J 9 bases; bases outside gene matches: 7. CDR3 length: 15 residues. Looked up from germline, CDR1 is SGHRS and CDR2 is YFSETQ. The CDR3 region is CASSLAGLAFLEQFF. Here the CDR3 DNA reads TGCGCCAGCAGCTTGGCGGGACTAGCTTTTCTTGAGCAGTTCTTC. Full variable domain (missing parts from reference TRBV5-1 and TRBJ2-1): KAGVTQTPRYLIKTRGQQVTLSCSPISGHRSVSWYQQTPGQGLQFLFEYFSETQRNKGNFPGRFSGRQFSNSRSEMNVSTLELGDSALYLCASSLAGLAFLEQFFGPGTRLTVL.

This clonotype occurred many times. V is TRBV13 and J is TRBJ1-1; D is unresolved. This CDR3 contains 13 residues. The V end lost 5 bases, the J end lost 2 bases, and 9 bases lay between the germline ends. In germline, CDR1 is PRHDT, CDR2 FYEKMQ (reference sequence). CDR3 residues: CASSLRGNTEAFF. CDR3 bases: TGTGCCAGCAGCCTCCGGGGTAACACTGAAGCTTTCTTT.